This is a list of T cell receptor beta chains from one sample in a study of T-cell reconstitution after alpha-beta-depleted transplantation in children. TCRdb re-called the PCR reads through MiXCR, storing one row per CDR3 protein. The sample consists of about 830,000 distinct CDR3 sequences, 15% to 20% of them appearing once. The sample here was PBMCs, mostly from graft donor cells, taken 360 days after TCRalphabeta/CD19-depleted stem cell transplant. These receptors originate from a male patient between 5 and 17 years old who had a stem cell transplant for acute lymphoblastic leukemia, so the T cells may come from the graft donor. Each CDR3 is given with its conserved first and last residue. The D gene is left open where the match is weak. Clone size appears in some rows only: once, few, many, or a class for an expanded clone.

V,D,size,J,CDR3,DNA
TRBV20-1,NA,NA,TRBJ1-5,CSARRRQIYSNQPQHF,TGCAGTGCTAGACGGCGACAGATCTATAGCAATCAGCCCCAGCATTTT
TRBV12-3/TRBV12-4,TRBD2,few,TRBJ2-1,CASSLGLAGGTGEQFF,TGTGCCAGCAGTTTAGGACTAGCGGGAGGAACTGGTGAGCAGTTCTTC
TRBV27,NA,few,TRBJ2-7,CASSLGGLHEQYF,TGTGCCAGCAGTTTGGGGGGGCTCCACGAGCAGTACTTC
TRBV6-1,NA,few,TRBJ2-1,CASSEGGGRGFNEQFF,TGTGCCAGCAGCGAGGGTGGTGGGAGGGGGTTCAATGAGCAGTTCTTC
TRBV29-1,NA,many,TRBJ2-7,CSVDRGYEQYF,TGCAGCGTTGACCGGGGATACGAGCAGTACTTC
TRBV3-1,TRBD2,few,TRBJ2-3,CASSQDRLAGRDTQYF,TGTGCCAGCAGCCAAGATCGGCTAGCGGGAAGAGATACGCAGTATTTT
TRBV4-1,NA,few,TRBJ2-3,CASSQQAGFTDTQYF,TGCGCCAGCAGCCAACAAGCGGGTTTCACAGATACGCAGTATTTT
TRBV5-1,TRBD1,NA,TRBJ2-1,CASSLEGRQGVHNEQFF,TGCGCCAGCAGCTTGGAAGGCCGACAGGGGGTACACAATGAGCAGTTCTTC
TRBV10-3,TRBD1,NA,TRBJ2-1,CAISYYGTASYNEQFF,TGTGCCATCAGTTATTATGGGACAGCCTCCTACAATGAGCAGTTCTTC
TRBV27,NA,few,TRBJ1-4,CASSWGHATNEKLFF,TGTGCCAGCAGTTGGGGACATGCAACTAATGAAAAACTGTTTTTT
TRBV12-3/TRBV12-4,TRBD1,many,TRBJ2-1,CASSRPGQGYNEQFF,TGTGCCAGCAGCCGACCGGGACAGGGCTACAATGAGCAGTTCTTC
TRBV11-2,TRBD2,NA,TRBJ2-1,CASSYPTSGSLRTGEQFF,TGTGCCAGCAGCTACCCGACTAGCGGGAGTTTAAGAACTGGTGAGCAGTTCTTC
TRBV5-1,NA,NA,TRBJ2-1,CASSLGGTTYGNEQFF,TGCGCCAGCAGCTTGGGGGGTACCACCTATGGTAATGAGCAGTTCTTC
TRBV7-8,TRBD1,few,TRBJ2-3,CASSLSTGVSTDTQYF,TGTGCCAGCAGCTTAAGTACAGGGGTTAGCACAGATACGCAGTATTTT
TRBV29-1,NA,many,TRBJ1-1,CSVVWHFNTEAFF,TGCAGCGTTGTATGGCACTTCAACACTGAAGCTTTCTTT
TRBV7-9,TRBD2,NA,TRBJ2-2,CASSFPSGTANTGELFF,TGTGCCAGCAGCTTCCCTAGCGGAACGGCGAACACCGGGGAGCTGTTTTTT
TRBV20-1,TRBD2,NA,TRBJ2-1,CSASPGLAGFEQFF,TGCAGTGCTAGCCCGGGACTAGCGGGATTTGAGCAGTTCTTC